Listed here is a single T cell receptor (beta chain). Other DNA sequences in this sample translate to the same CDR3. Treatment meaning: oral pan-JAK inhibitor, 5-10 mg twice daily. Extracted RNA was reverse transcribed, and the resulting cDNA served as sequencing template. Sequenced by immunoSEQ multiplex PCR; TCRdb stores in-frame clones only, minus some. The sample lists 150,000 to 200,000 clones; roughly 60% were seen once. The data derive from a study of CD8+ T cells in alopecia areata. This receptor was taken from a human donor with alopecia areata. This material consisted of CD4+ T cells sorted from blood, taken at week 24, from a patient treated with tofacitinib.

The CDR3 spells CSARFRETQYF. CDR3 coding DNA: TGCAGTGCTAGGTTCCGCGAGACCCAGTACTTC. V gene TRBV20-1 combines with J gene TRBJ2-5; no reliable D call. The CDR3 has 11 residues. Germline CDR1 and CDR2: DFQATT and SNEGSKA (reference sequence). Trimming shortened V by 3 bases and J by 5 bases, and 7 bases separated the two germline ends.